A single TCR beta chain is shown here with its context. Its antigen is currently not known. Including cysteine and phenylalanine, the CDR3 has 14 amino acids. DNA is not recorded here. The listed sequencing device is NextSeq 550. The Human TCR Profiling Kit (MiLaboratory) was used to prepare UMI-labeled 5' RACE TRB cDNA libraries. The full amount of extracted RNA was used for cDNA synthesis, and the full amount of resulting cDNA was used for PCR amplification. Libraries were prepared in parallel with an identical number of PCR cycles. Per the original workflow: MIGEC and MiXCR extracted about 49,000 +/- 11,000 unique UMI-labeled TRB cDNA molecules per library, requiring at least two reads per UMI. Each library averaged about 40,000 +/- 10,000 functional in-frame TRB CDR3 nucleotide clonotypes without stop codons. After downsampling to 5000 UMI-labeled TRB molecules per sample, diversity metrics, including normalized Shannon-Wiener and Chao1, were computed in VDJtools. VDJtools computed clonotype-size-weighted physicochemical properties of the central five CDR3 residues: interaction energy, strength, volume and Kidera factor 4. TCRdb reprocessed the reads and assigns one entry to each CDR3 protein sequence, leaving out DNA. The V and J calls here are based on TCRdb, not the publication. The sample's table covers about 26,000 distinct CDR3 sequences. 2.5% to 3% of the sample is taken by the ten largest.

For each CD8+ T cell subset, flow sorting was done in triplicate, and a few hundred thousand cells per subset went directly into RLT lysis buffer. To keep memory contaminants out, a stringent definition of naive CD8+ T cells was applied: CD45RO-CCR7+CD27+CD95-. Peripheral blood mononuclear cells were isolated from buffy coats using standard density gradient centrifugation. Naive CXCR3-negative and CXCR3-positive CD8+ T cells were flow-sorted on a FACSAria III. Total RNA was extracted from sorted cells with an RNeasy Mini Kit. This sample stems from a study of CXCR3-negative and CXCR3-positive naive CD8 T cells (dated by TCRdb to about 2019). With respect to the entire study: In total, 130 million to 150 million TRB reads were obtained, which works out to roughly 1.5 +/- 0.3 million reads per library. TRBV-TRBJ cluster analysis included naive subsets from about five donors and memory cells from 3 donors. The diversity and physicochemical repertoire analyses included under 12 donors pooled from two independent experiments. Overall results and qualifications from the work: Both naive subsets had comparably high repertoire diversity, while memory CD8+ T cells had much lower repertoire diversity. Because surface CD5, which is linked to self-reactivity in mice, was comparable between the naive subsets, TCR interaction strength was also inferred from TRB CDR3 physicochemical properties. Compared with CXCR3-negative naive cells, CXCR3-positive naive cells had TRB CDR3s with higher hydrophobicity (lower Kidera factor 4), lower energy, and higher strength and volume indices. CXCR3 expression partially decreased after cryopreservation, so most assays used freshly isolated PBMCs. TRBV-TRBJ usage was similar between naive CXCR3-negative and CXCR3-positive cells from the same donor, while memory cells showed distinct patterns.

Sample: naive CXCR3- CD8+ T cells from blood. What this sample's cell subset or site label stands for: CD45RO-CCR7+CD27+CD95- naive CD8+ T cells lacking CXCR3 (TNR3-). The chain uses TRBV12-3 or TRBV12-4 and TRBJ2-7; the D call from TCRdb, TRBD1, cannot be confirmed without DNA. The receptor was derived from a human donor in good health. Some clones in this sample may be carry-over from other donors' samples. The CDR3 protein sequence reads: CASSLGDRPYEQYF.